The sequence of this T cell receptor beta chain was determined in a study of T cells in Graves' hyperthyroidism and ophthalmopathy. Looking at the study overall: It was at initial diagnosis, before any treatment, that peripheral blood was collected.

The table lists this clonotype with many counts. Antigen: not known. The source material, RNA transcripts, was used to amplify TCR beta CDR3 regions. First-round RT-PCR targeting the TCR CDR3 was performed with the HTBI primer set. In TCRdb, the multiplex PCR reads were re-called with MiXCR into one record per CDR3 protein. The data contain over 300,000 distinct CDR3 sequences, about 14% of them seen just once; the ten biggest clones take up roughly 9.6%. Study-level findings and limits: Ophthalmopathy onset followed model prediction by a median approximately six months.

Aged 18 to 65, the patients had hyperthyroidism that was newly diagnosed and had lasted under 2 months. Fresh 10 ml peripheral blood yielded PBMCs. This TCR was sampled from a woman in her fifties or sixties with Graves' hyperthyroidism. The sample was blood.

Written as DNA, the CDR3 is TGTGCCAGCAGTTCCCAGACTAGCGGCACAGATACGCAGTATTTT. It codes for CASSSQTSGTDTQYF. The chain couples TRBV12-3 or TRBV12-4 to TRBJ2-3, with 8 positions matching TRBD2. The CDR3 has 15 residues. V lost 4 bases to trimming and J lost 1 base; unmatched junction nucleotides: 4.